The TCR beta chain described here comes from a study of T cells in Graves' hyperthyroidism and ophthalmopathy. Points from the study as a whole: Among clonotypes expanded in thyroid above 0.001, most were also found in blood.

Every diagnosis used clinical symptoms, serum thyroxine and TRAb, thyroid ultrasound and orbital computed tomography. The CDR3 runs 16 residues. From germline, CDR1 is SGHRS and CDR2 YFSETQ. TCR beta CDR3 regions were amplified from RNA transcripts. A first-round RT-PCR of the TCR CDR3 used the HTBI primer set. TCRdb independently ran MiXCR on the multiplex PCR reads; one entry per CDR3 protein. Among more than 550,000 distinct CDR3 sequences listed, 40% to 55% were seen once. Points on this clonotype: Its target is unknown. Relative to the germline gene, one junction end is altered; a read error may explain this.

Material: peripheral blood or thyroid tissue (not recorded which). This receptor was identified in an adult man with Graves' disease, either hyperthyroidism or ophthalmopathy (not recorded which). The rearrangement joins TRBV5-1 to TRBJ2-5, with no clear D. DNA for the CDR3: TGTGCCAGCAGCATATCGGGTTTCGAAGCAGAAAAGACCCAGTACTTC. Translation gives CASSISGFEAEKTQYF.